This T cell receptor (beta chain) emerged from a study of blood T cell repertoires in COVID-19. Produced via immunoSEQ multiplex PCR; TCRdb's table is partial and in-frame only. This table has about 200,000 clones, more than 70% appearing once. J lost 11 bases, V lost 0 bases, and 11 bases had no gene match. Germline V gene lookup returns CDR1 SGDLS and CDR2 YYNGEE. The CDR3 totals 15 residues. The specimen was peripheral blood. The rearrangement uses TRBV9 and TRBJ2-1, with TRBD2 identical over 7 bases. The clonotype was recovered from a man between 45 and 60 years old with COVID-19, enrolled during active disease. The CDR3 DNA reads as TGTGCCAGCAGCGTAGCTCCCGGGACTACACAGCAGCAGTTCTTC. Translating it yields CASSVAPGTTQQQFF.